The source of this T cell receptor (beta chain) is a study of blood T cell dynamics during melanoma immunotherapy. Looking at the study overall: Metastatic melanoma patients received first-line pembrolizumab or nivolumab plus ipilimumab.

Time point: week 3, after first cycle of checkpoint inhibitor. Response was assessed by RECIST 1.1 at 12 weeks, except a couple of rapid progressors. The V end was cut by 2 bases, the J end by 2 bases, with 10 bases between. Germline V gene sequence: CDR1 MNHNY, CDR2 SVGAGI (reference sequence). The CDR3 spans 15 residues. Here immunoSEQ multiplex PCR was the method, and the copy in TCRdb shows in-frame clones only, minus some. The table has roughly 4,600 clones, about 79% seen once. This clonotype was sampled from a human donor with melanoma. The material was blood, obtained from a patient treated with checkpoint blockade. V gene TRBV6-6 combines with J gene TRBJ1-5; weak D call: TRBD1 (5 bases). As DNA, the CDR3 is TGTGCCAGCAGTTACGGGGCATCGGGCAATCAGCCCCAGCATTTT. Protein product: CASSYGASGNQPQHF.